The clone carrying this T cell receptor (beta chain) was picked up many times. Its antigen is currently unknown. These data originate in a study of T-cell reconstitution after alpha-beta-depleted transplantation in children. Findings and caveats of the study: Recipient T cells and thymic progenitors that survived were the source of the high TCRbeta diversity seen at day 60 in some patients.

CDR3 length: 15 residues. Germline values: CDR1 MNHEY, CDR2 SVGEGT. V was pared by 6 bases and J by 3 bases, with 18 bases between. Unique molecular identifiers were incorporated into the prepared TCRbeta library. TCRdb itself ran the PCR reads through MiXCR, one entry per CDR3 protein. This sample has 200,000 or so distinct CDR3 sequences, with 6.3% found just once. The material was PBMCs, obtained before TCRalphabeta/CD19-depleted stem cell transplant. The chain employs TRBV6-2 or TRBV6-3 and TRBJ2-7; maybe TRBD2 (6 bases). This clonotype was obtained from a girl under three years old with combined immunodeficiency, due to receive a stem cell transplant. CDR3 sequence (DNA): TGTGCCAGCAGCCCCCACTTGCGGGAAATCTACGAGCAGTACTTC. Amino acid sequence: CASSPHLREIYEQYF.